This entry lists 11 T cell receptor beta chains sequenced from one sample in a study of response to subunit inactivated influenza vaccine (dated by TCRdb to 2016 to 2019). The library was generated by RT-PCR. The sequencer listed for this sample is Illumina HiSeq 2500. TCRdb took the public reads, trimmed them with fastp at Q25, ran MiXCR for clone calling and kept in-frame beta chains. Every entry covers one CDR3 protein and lists the most common genes and DNA from its rows. The sample has roughly 630,000 distinct CDR3 sequences on record, around 15% of them singletons. Together, the top ten hold less than 8.5% of the sample. This sample comprised PBMCs from blood, obtained around two weeks before vaccination. These receptors were obtained from a man between 50 and 59 years old who received an inactivated influenza vaccine. Donor details come from another sample of the same person, matched by shared clones.

In nucleotides, the CDR3 is TGCAGTGCTAGTGTGACAGATCCTAATCAGCCCCAGCATTTT. Translation gives CSASVTDPNQPQHF. V is TRBV20-1 and J is TRBJ1-5, with a weak D call TRBD1 (5 bases). From germline, CDR1 is DFQATT and CDR2 SNEGSKA (reference sequence). The V end lost 3 bases, the J end lost 4 bases, and 13 bases lay between the germline ends. The CDR3 runs 14 residues.

This clonotype turned up a few times. The chain is built from TRBV5-1 and TRBJ2-7, with TRBD1 matching 8 bases. The CDR3 spans 16 residues. Germline loops: CDR1 SGHRS, CDR2 YFSETQ. V lost 4 bases and J lost 0; bases outside the gene matches: 9. CDR3 in amino acids: CASSLTGARSSYEQYF. Here the CDR3 DNA reads TGCGCCAGCAGCCTGACAGGGGCGAGGAGCTCCTACGAGCAGTACTTC.

This clonotype has a handful of counts. The chain links TRBV30 to TRBJ2-5, with D tentatively TRBD2 (7 bases). Germline V gene lookup returns CDR1 GTSNPN and CDR2 SVGIG (reference sequence). V was cut by 1 base and J by 1 base, with 22 bases left in between. CDR3 length: 18 residues. The CDR3: CAWSARVRRGPSQETQYF. The CDR3, as DNA: TGTGCCTGGAGTGCCCGGGTTCGGCGGGGGCCCTCCCAAGAGACCCAGTACTTC. Using reference TRBV30 and TRBJ2-5 for the parts outside the CDR3, the full variable domain is SQTIHQWPATLVQPVGSPLSLECTVEGTSNPNLYWYRQAAGRGLQLLFYSVGIGQISSEVPQNLSASRPQDRQFILSSKKLLLSDSGFYLCAWSARVRRGPSQETQYFGPGTRLLVL.

This clonotype turned up a few times. V usage is TRBV6-1 and J usage is TRBJ2-5; 10 bases map to TRBD1. Trimming at V came to 9 bases and at J to 4 bases, leaving 14 bases not matched to a gene. The germline V gene encodes CDR1 MNHNS and CDR2 SASEGT. The CDR3 contains 16 residues. CDR3 coding DNA: TGTGCCAGTAAGAGACAGGGGGCTTTTTTGGCAGAGACCCAGTACTTC. The encoded protein is CASKRQGAFLAETQYF.

This clonotype has a count of ten or more. This sequence joins TRBV29-1 and TRBJ1-2; 7 positions match TRBD1. The germline CDR1 and CDR2 sequences are SQVTM and ANQGSEA. J was trimmed by 8 bases and V by 0 bases; bases with no gene match: 30. CDR3 length equals 21 residues. CDR3 bases: TGCAGCGTTGAAGATCCGTGGGTACAGGGGAACTCTCGCCGCACGCAATGGGGCTACACCTTC. Translated, it gives CSVEDPWVQGNSRRTQWGYTF.

The J gene is TRBJ2-3, the V gene TRBV20-1; no reliable D call. CDR3 length: 15 amino acids. The V gene's germline CDR1 is DFQATT and CDR2 SNEGSKA (reference sequence). Trimming cost V 4 bases and J 0 bases, with 14 bases left between them. The CDR3 DNA reads TGCAGTGCTATAAAGTTGAGCGAGAGCACAGATACGCAGTATTTT. Residues: CSAIKLSESTDTQYF.

J is TRBJ2-5 and V is TRBV27, with TRBD2 matching 9 bases. V lost 1 base and J lost 0; bases outside the gene matches: 3. This CDR3 spans 16 amino acids. CDR1 and CDR2 from the germline V gene are MNHEY and SMNVEV (reference sequence). CDR3: CASSLLRGGYQETQYF. The CDR3 nucleotides are TGTGCCAGCAGTTTATTGCGGGGGGGGTACCAAGAGACCCAGTACTTC.

This clonotype has just a few counts. The CDR3 loop reads CAIRLAGSSYEQYF. CDR3 coding DNA: TGTGCCATCAGACTAGCGGGGAGCTCCTACGAGCAGTACTTC. This chain connects TRBV10-3 to TRBJ2-7; 10 bases fit TRBD2. Per germline, CDR1 ENHRY and CDR2 SYGVKD. The ends lost 6 bases at V and 0 bases at J; junction bases unmatched: 2. This CDR3 spans 14 amino acids.

There are a few counts of this clonotype. This chain links TRBV11-2 with TRBJ2-5; 9 positions match TRBD2. The V and J ends lost 1 base and 5 bases, in that order; junction bases with no gene match: 11. The CDR3 consists of 17 residues. Germline V gene data show CDR1 as SGHAT and CDR2 as FQNNGV. The CDR3 reads CASSLVRSGGWEETQYF. As DNA, the CDR3 is TGTGCCAGCAGCTTAGTAAGAAGCGGGGGGTGGGAGGAGACCCAGTACTTC. Variable domain in full (rest from reference TRBV11-2 and TRBJ2-5): EAGVAQSPRYKIIEKRQSVAFWCNPISGHATLYWYQQILGQGPKLLIQFQNNGVVDDSQLPKDRFSAERLKGVDSTLKIQPAKLEDSAVYLCASSLVRSGGWEETQYFGPGTRLLVL.

The table lists this clonotype with a count of one. The chain uses TRBV12-3 or TRBV12-4 and TRBJ1-6, with D maybe TRBD1 (5 bases). V lost 1 base and J 7 bases, leaving 14 bases between the germline ends. This CDR3 is built from 16 residues. CDR3 loop: CASSLGSGLRNSPLHF. CDR3 sequence (DNA): TGTGCCAGCAGTTTAGGATCGGGACTCCGGAATTCACCCCTCCACTTT.

As to this clonotype: One base away lies a much larger clone, so this may be a sequencing read error. The chain couples TRBV4-1 to TRBJ2-3, with D unresolved. The CDR3 totals 16 residues. Germline V gene data show CDR1 as MGHRA and CDR2 as YSYEKL. The CDR3 region is CASSQEYYYRTDTHYF. CDR3 DNA sequence: TGCGCCAGCAGCCAAGAGTACTACTACCGCACAGATACGCATTATTTT.